This T cell receptor (beta chain) was sequenced for a study of metastatic and nonmetastatic thyroid tumors. Overall study: Repertoires of blood and of tissue (tumor or nodule) from malignant and benign thyroid patients were compared.

Only one count was recorded for this clone. Antigen unknown. A much larger clone sits a single nucleotide away, making a read error possible. Treatment of any kind had been given to no patient before thyroid surgery. Study results and limitations: Malignant thyroid tumors reportedly had TCR beta diversity that was significantly higher than in benign nodules, in blood and tumor.

In germline, CDR1 is SGHDT, CDR2 YYEEEE. This CDR3 comprises 14 residues. V lost 4 bases and J lost 5; bases outside the gene matches: 7. Authors' data handling: A distant-metastasis classifier for papillary thyroid cancer was built using CDR3 differences across clinicopathological groups. MiXCR was used by TCRdb to re-call the PCR reads. TCRdb assigned the V and J calls; the authors' analysis was not used. The data contain fewer than 45,000 clones, approximately 13% of them singletons. The rearrangement links TRBV5-6 to TRBJ1-1; 8 bases agree with TRBD1. Input material: blood. The receptor comes from a female donor with papillary thyroid cancer or a benign thyroid nodule (not recorded which). Some clones in this sample may be carry-over from other donors' samples. DNA of the CDR3: TGTGCCAGCAGCCCCCCGGGACAGGTGACTGAAGCTTTCTTT. This encodes CASSPPGQVTEAFF.